Reported below is one T cell receptor beta chain. The antigen it recognizes is unknown. Qualities for individual bases were not recorded, and no much larger clone is one base off. This sample was included in a study of T cell responses to AZD1222 COVID-19 vaccine listed by TCRdb under 2021. Concerning the study at large: AZD1222 recipients whose second dose came at about 4 weeks and those whose second dose came at about 12 weeks were combined into one group, since spike-specific TCR depth and breadth did not differ between the two schedules. TCR sequencing covered 230 or so trial participants: 200 to 210 given two doses of AZD1222 and around 25 given two doses of MenACWY control vaccine. Trial participants were enrolled into age subgroups of 18-55, 56-69 and 70-plus years, which contained around 140, 26 and 57 TCR-sequenced participants, respectively.

The CDR3 regions of human TCRbeta chains were analyzed by immunosequencing. In the paper's pipeline: TCRs in the repertoires were matched against a reference library of SARS-CoV-2-specific TCRs that had been generated with the MIRA antigen-specificity platform. Breadth was defined as the fraction of unique TCRs that were SARS-CoV-2-associated. Depth was defined as the fraction of total T cells that were SARS-CoV-2-associated. Using the MIRA data, each spike-specific TCR was mapped to the spike region that the TCR reacts to and placed in a CD4 or CD8 class. Log10-transformed breadth and depth values were compared by one-way ANOVA with Sidak's multiple comparisons tests. Sourced from immuneACCESS, this table was stored by TCRdb with only in-frame sequences that have V and J called. A share of the clones is absent; for the studies checked, an unresolved V gene accounts for under half, and the remainder has no known explanation. The DNA gave D and trimming, while V, J and clone size come from that table. This sample gives under 150,000 clones in total; around 88% of them show up just once. The ten largest account for approximately 15% of the sample.

The time point label, as the study defines it: baseline before first vaccination. The vaccinee samples were drawn from two UK trials, COV001 and COV002, one of which was a single-blind randomized controlled phase 2/3 trial testing AZD1222 (ChAdOx1 nCoV-19) in healthy adults. Trial participant PBMC samples were collected at day 0 and day 28 after the second dose for TCRbeta chain sequencing. V was cut back by 7 bases and J by 1 base, leaving a gap of 14 bases between them. The CDR3 starts with the cysteine, ends with the phenylalanine, and has 14 residues. Just CDR3 DNA is preserved here, 42 bases in frame from base 1. From a lookup of the germline V gene (reference sequence), CDR1 and CDR2 are SGHNT and YYREEE. Overall study results and their limits: Conclusions about previously exposed vaccinees are limited, since just 6 or 7 AZD1222 recipients were seropositive for SARS-CoV-2 at baseline. Most participants were white British and females outnumbered males, and the authors suggested that clonal diversity may have been underestimated. CD4 TCRs associated with the vaccine covered the entire spike protein, and the dominant responses were in regions 160-218 and 743-854. A significant rise in spike-specific TCR breadth and depth was observed after two AZD1222 doses relative to day 0 and relative to MenACWY recipients. In the small 56-69-year group, the increase in depth fell short of significance, most likely because of low power. Reportedly, almost half of the unique spike-specific TCRs recognized epitopes lying outside the regions that are mutated in the B.1.351 and B.1.1.7 variants. Because no samples from the day 14 peak response were available, repertoires could be characterized only after the peak T cell response.

The sequenced sample was peripheral blood, obtained on day 0 of AZD1222 vaccination. Recombination linked TRBV5-4 to TRBJ1-1; no confident D gene assignment can be made. The clonotype originates from an adult in good health. The sequence in DNA is TGTGCCAGCCATAAGTCGGGAGGGAACACTGAAGCTTTCTTT. Translated, this is CASHKSGGNTEAFF.